The 32 T cell receptor beta chains presented below share a single source sample, sequenced in a study of T cells in Graves' hyperthyroidism and ophthalmopathy. RNA transcripts served as the template for amplifying TCR beta CDR3 regions. The primer set for the first-round RT-PCR of the TCR CDR3 was HTBI. A single record per CDR3 protein comes from TCRdb applying MiXCR to the multiplex PCR reads. The sample gives about 160,000 distinct CDR3 sequences, roughly 9.4% of which show up once; 22% is in the top ten. The sample consisted of blood. Receptors originate from a woman between 18 and 30 years old with Graves' hyperthyroidism that later progressed to Graves' ophthalmopathy.

This clonotype was seen many times. The rearrangement joins TRBV9 to TRBJ1-1; a weak D match, TRBD1 (5 bases). V was clipped by 4 bases and J by 5 bases, with 21 bases between them. This CDR3 is 16 amino acids long. Germline loops: CDR1 SGDLS, CDR2 YYNGEE. CDR3 coding DNA: TGTGCCAGCAGCCCCCCAGGGAAGGGGCGCTGGACTGAAGCTTTCTTT. Protein sequence: CASSPPGKGRWTEAFF. Full variable domain (remainder filled in from reference TRBV9 and TRBJ1-1): DSGVTQTPKHLITATGQRVTLRCSPRSGDLSVYWYQQSLDQGLQFLIQYYNGEERAKGNILERFSAQQFPDLHSELNLSSLELGDSALYFCASSPPGKGRWTEAFFGQGTRLTVV.

This clonotype was recorded many times. V gene TRBV2 combines with J gene TRBJ1-2; TRBD1 matches 9 bases. V gave up 4 bases and J gave up 4 bases; unmatched junction bases: 7. The length of the CDR3 is 15 residues. Germline V gives CDR1 SNHLY, CDR2 FYNNEI. Here the CDR3 reads CASSVTGQGTYGYTF. The CDR3 coding sequence is TGTGCCAGCAGTGTGACAGGACAGGGGACCTATGGCTACACCTTC.

This clonotype was seen many times. This chain uses TRBV9 with TRBJ2-2; 12 nucleotides align to TRBD2. There are 16 residues in the CDR3. Germline CDR1 is SGDLS and CDR2 is YYNGEE. V was pared by 0 bases and J by 6 bases, with 3 bases of the junction left unmatched. The CDR3 reads CASSVATSGRAGELFF. CDR3 DNA sequence: TGTGCCAGCAGCGTAGCGACTAGCGGGAGAGCCGGGGAGCTGTTTTTT.

The chain is built from TRBV5-5 and TRBJ1-2; 9 nucleotides align to TRBD1. The J segment lost 6 bases and the V segment lost 0 bases, leaving 3 bases of the junction unmatched. There are 14 residues in the CDR3. Germline values: CDR1 SGHKS, CDR2 YYEKEE (reference sequence). CDR3 in amino acids: CASSLDRGRDGYTF. The CDR3 DNA follows: TGTGCCAGCAGCTTGGACAGGGGGCGGGATGGCTACACCTTC.

This clonotype was seen repeatedly, ten times or more. This chain links TRBV6-2 or TRBV6-3 with TRBJ2-4, with D perhaps given as TRBD1 or TRBD2 (5 bases each). The CDR3 loop spans 14 amino acids. V was clipped by 2 bases and J by 3 bases, with 8 bases between them. CDR1 MNHEY and CDR2 SVGEGT come from the germline V gene. In DNA, the CDR3 is TGTGCCAGCAGTTACGGGGGAAACAAAAACATTCAGTACTTC. Translating it yields CASSYGGNKNIQYF.

This clonotype has a count of ten or more. V is TRBV7-9 and J is TRBJ2-2; D is unresolved. The V and J ends lost 2 bases and 3 bases respectively, with 13 bases between them. This CDR3 region has 16 residues. Germline CDR1 and CDR2: SEHNR and FQNEAQ (reference sequence). The DNA for the CDR3 is TGTGCCAGCAGCTTACACTTAAACTCTGACACCGGGGAGCTGTTTTTT. Protein product: CASSLHLNSDTGELFF.

This clonotype was seen at least ten times. This chain links TRBV4-1 with TRBJ1-1, with D unresolved. Germline CDR1 and CDR2: MGHRA and YSYEKL. The germline V and J ends were trimmed by 4 bases and 3 bases, with 15 bases remaining between them. This CDR3 contains 15 residues. CDR3 bases: TGCGCCAGCAGCCCGAAGCCGGGTGGGGACACTGAAGCTTTCTTT. As protein: CASSPKPGGDTEAFF.

This clonotype has at least ten counts. The chain couples TRBV27 to TRBJ2-5; the match to TRBD2 covers 10 bases. CDR1 and CDR2 (germline): MNHEY, SMNVEV (reference sequence). J was trimmed by 5 bases and V by 3 bases; bases with no gene match: 9. The CDR3 covers 16 residues. The CDR3 DNA reads as TGTGCCAGCAGTTTTTTGGTAGCGGGGGGTCGTGAGACCCAGTACTTC. Encoded protein: CASSFLVAGGRETQYF.

This clonotype was seen repeatedly, ten times or more. This chain connects TRBV20-1 to TRBJ2-7, with 8 bases matching TRBD2. Germline values: CDR1 DFQATT, CDR2 SNEGSKA (reference sequence). This CDR3 region has 12 residues. V gave up 6 bases and J gave up 5 bases; unmatched junction bases: 6. In nucleotides, the CDR3 is TGCAGTGCAGCGGGAGAGGGCGACGAGCAGTACTTC. Protein product: CSAAGEGDEQYF.

This clonotype has more than one count but fewer than ten. This chain uses TRBV20-1 with TRBJ2-1; D is undetermined. The V end lost 5 bases, the J end lost 8 bases, and 19 bases lay between the germline ends. The CDR3 extends over 14 amino acids. Germline V lookup: CDR1 DFQATT, CDR2 SNEGSKA (reference sequence). CDR3 protein: CSAGPYSRSDEQFF. CDR3 sequence (DNA): TGCAGTGCTGGCCCTTATTCCCGGAGCGATGAGCAGTTCTTC.

A word on this clonotype: A much larger clone is a single base away; this may be a read error. This rearrangement joins TRBV6-2 or TRBV6-3 to TRBJ1-5; 8 bases fit TRBD1. After removal of 2 bases from V and 6 bases from J, the junction contained 18 bases not matched to a gene. Per the germline V gene, CDR1 is MNHEY and CDR2 is SVGEGT. The CDR3 is 19 amino acids. The chain's CDR3 is CASSYTLPSWTGFSQPQHF. The CDR3, as DNA: TGTGCCAGCAGTTACACACTACCGAGCTGGACAGGGTTCAGTCAGCCCCAGCATTTT.

This clonotype appeared many times. The V and J genes are TRBV5-1 and TRBJ1-1; D might be TRBD1 (6 bases). The CDR3 is 16 amino acids. Germline CDR1 reads SGHRS; CDR2 reads YFSETQ. V lost 0 bases and J lost 1, with 13 bases in between. The CDR3 DNA follows: TGCGCCAGCAGCTTGGATTCAGGGGCCGAGAACACTGAAGCTTTCTTT. Residues: CASSLDSGAENTEAFF. The whole variable domain, remainder taken from reference TRBV5-1 and TRBJ1-1, is KAGVTQTPRYLIKTRGQQVTLSCSPISGHRSVSWYQQTPGQGLQFLFEYFSETQRNKGNFPGRFSGRQFSNSRSEMNVSTLELGDSALYLCASSLDSGAENTEAFFGQGTRLTVV.

This clonotype was observed at least ten times. The chain is built from TRBV28 and TRBJ2-4, with 7 bases matching TRBD1. Germline V lookup: CDR1 MDHEN, CDR2 SYDVKM. V was clipped by 5 bases and J by 0 bases; unmatched bases: 10. The CDR3 is 17 residues long. The CDR3 is CASSLIARGKAKNIQYF. CDR3 coding DNA: TGTGCCAGCAGTCTCATTGCCAGGGGGAAAGCCAAAAACATTCAGTACTTC.

This clonotype has just a few counts. This sequence joins TRBV20-1 and TRBJ1-4; unclear D gene. Germline-derived CDR1 and CDR2 are DFQATT and SNEGSKA (reference sequence). The V and J ends lost 5 bases and 8 bases respectively, with 12 bases between them. This CDR3 spans 12 amino acids. The CDR3 nucleotides read TGCAGTGCTCGATCACTTCGGGAAAAACTGTTTTTT. It translates to CSARSLREKLFF.

The chain links TRBV19 to TRBJ1-3, with 8 bases fitting TRBD1. Germline V lookup: CDR1 LNHDA, CDR2 SQIVND (reference sequence). The junction had 9 bases not matched to a gene; V was cut back by 9 bases and J by 5 bases. The CDR3 sequence is 14 residues long. CDR3 DNA sequence: TGTGCCAGCCTCTCGGGACAGGCCAGAAACACCATATATTTT. This gives the protein CASLSGQARNTIYF.

This clonotype has at least ten counts. The genes are TRBV12-3 or TRBV12-4 and TRBJ1-4; D ambiguous. CDR3 length: 12 amino acids. V shed 3 bases and J shed 7 bases, with 6 bases lying between them. The CDR3 reads CASSLGFEKLFF. The CDR3 DNA sequence: TGTGCCAGCAGTTTGGGATTTGAAAAACTGTTTTTT.

Comment on this clonotype: Sequence at one end of the junction differs from germline and may be a read error. The gene calls are TRBV4-2 and TRBJ2-1; possibly TRBD2 for D (6 bases). Looked up from germline, CDR1 is LGHNA and CDR2 is YNFKEQ. CDR3 size: 19 residues. CDR3 sequence: CASSQGGLSSAQLRNEQFF. In DNA, the CDR3 is TGTGCCAGTAGCCAAGGAGGGTTGAGTAGCGCGCAACTGCGCAATGAGCAGTTCTTC.

This chain links TRBV28 with TRBJ1-2; TRBD1 agrees at 8 bases. Germline V gene sequence: CDR1 MDHEN, CDR2 SYDVKM. The CDR3 runs to 16 residues. V shed 4 bases, J shed 10 bases, and the junction held 17 bases outside the gene matches. The CDR3: CASSYRTGPAFNFYTF. The DNA for the CDR3 is TGTGCCAGCAGTTACCGGACAGGGCCGGCGTTTAATTTCTACACCTTC.

Many counts were recorded for this clonotype. CDR3 in DNA: TGTGCCAGCTCCCCCTCGGGCAGTGCACCTGAAGCTTTCTTT. It encodes CASSPSGSAPEAFF. The chain recombines TRBV18 with TRBJ1-1; D ambiguous. Germline V lookup: CDR1 KGHSH, CDR2 LQKENI. V lost 6 bases and J 6 bases, leaving 17 bases between the germline ends. The CDR3 length is 14 residues.

This clonotype was recorded at least ten times. V and J are TRBV7-2 and TRBJ2-7; 7 nucleotides align to TRBD1. The germline CDR1 and CDR2 sequences are SGHTA and FQGNSA. The CDR3 has 12 residues. After removal of 5 bases from V and 4 bases from J, the junction contained 2 bases not matched to a gene. CDR3 in DNA: TGTGCCAGCAGCCGCAGGGGGTACGAGCAGTACTTC. Protein sequence: CASSRRGYEQYF.

The rearrangement uses TRBV18 and TRBJ1-5, with TRBD1 identical over 8 bases. In germline, CDR1 is KGHSH, CDR2 LQKENI. The CDR3 sequence is 14 residues long. V lost 5 bases to trimming and J lost 6 bases; unmatched junction nucleotides: 6. As DNA, the CDR3 is TGTGCCAGCTCAGGGTCAGGGGGCAGTCAGCCCCAGCATTTT. It is translated as CASSGSGGSQPQHF.

This clonotype was picked up many times. CDR3 bases: TGTGCCTGGAGTTCCCCGACCCCTGGAAACACCATATATTTT. It specifies CAWSSPTPGNTIYF. The gene calls are TRBV30 and TRBJ1-3; no firm D call. CDR1 and CDR2 from the germline V gene are GTSNPN and SVGIG (reference sequence). V was pared by 2 bases and J by 2 bases, with 10 bases between. CDR3 length: 14 residues.

This clonotype came up many times. The chain joins TRBV11-1 to TRBJ2-5, with D perhaps being TRBD1 or TRBD2 (5 bases each). The CDR3 covers 14 residues. CDR1 and CDR2 (germline): SGHAT, FQDESV (reference sequence). V was clipped by 7 bases and J by 1 base, with 13 bases between them. This CDR3 is CASTSMGTQETQYF. In DNA, the CDR3 is TGTGCCAGCACCTCGATGGGGACCCAAGAGACCCAGTACTTC.

This clonotype was seen many times. The rearrangement uses TRBV6-1 and TRBJ2-1; D gene ambiguous. Germline-derived CDR1 and CDR2 are MNHNS and SASEGT. V was pared by 4 bases and J by 8 bases, with 12 bases between. This CDR3 is 13 amino acids long. CDR3 amino acids: CASSGTANDEQFF. The CDR3 DNA is TGTGCCAGCAGTGGGACGGCCAACGATGAGCAGTTCTTC.

There are many counts of this clonotype. The chain has TRBV6-2 or TRBV6-3 and TRBJ2-1; D unresolved. Germline CDR1 reads MNHEY; CDR2 reads SVGEGT. Trimming stripped 2 bases from V and 8 bases from J, with 13 bases between. This CDR3 is built from 14 residues. For the CDR3, the DNA is TGTGCCAGCAGTTACGGCGCCAGGAAGGATGAGCAGTTCTTC. It translates to CASSYGARKDEQFF.

This clonotype showed up many times. V is TRBV28 and J is TRBJ2-7, with D perhaps being TRBD1 or TRBD2 (5 bases each). V gave up 7 bases and J gave up 4 bases, with 23 bases separating them. This CDR3 has 16 residues. Per the germline V gene, CDR1 is MDHEN and CDR2 is SYDVKM. The CDR3 sequence is CASMGEGSPPLYEQYF. The CDR3 region has the DNA TGTGCCAGCATGGGGGAAGGTAGCCCCCCCCTGTACGAGCAGTACTTC.

This clonotype was picked up many times. The chain is built from TRBV20-1 and TRBJ1-3, with D possibly being TRBD1 (5 bases). The V end lost 7 bases, the J end lost 4 bases, and 14 bases lay between the germline ends. CDR1 and CDR2 (germline): DFQATT, SNEGSKA (reference sequence). The CDR3 totals 13 residues. DNA for the CDR3: TGCAGTGTTGGTCAGGGAGCCGGAAACACCATATATTTT. Protein: CSVGQGAGNTIYF.

This clonotype was recorded many times. This chain links TRBV27 with TRBJ1-1; possible D gene TRBD1, 6 bases. The V end was cut by 9 bases, the J end by 1 base, with 24 bases between. Looked up from germline, CDR1 is MNHEY and CDR2 is SMNVEV (reference sequence). The CDR3 is 17 amino acids. The CDR3 protein is CASHSRRAGVPNTEAFF. The CDR3 DNA follows: TGTGCCAGTCACTCCCGAAGGGCAGGGGTTCCGAACACTGAAGCTTTCTTT.

This clonotype was seen at least ten times. The rearrangement joins TRBV7-8 to TRBJ2-5; D gene ambiguous. The CDR3 spans 12 residues. The germline V gene encodes CDR1 SGHVS and CDR2 FQNEAQ. Trimming took 1 base from V and 4 from J, leaving 4 bases between them. The DNA for the CDR3 is TGTGCCAGCAGCTTAGTGGCAGAGACCCAGTACTTC. The encoded protein is CASSLVAETQYF. Full variable domain (rest looked up from reference TRBV7-8 and TRBJ2-5): GAGVSQSPRYKVAKRGQDVALRCDPISGHVSLFWYQQALGQGPEFLTYFQNEAQLDKSGLPSDRFFAERPEGSVSTLKIQRTQQEDSAVYLCASSLVAETQYFGPGTRLLVL.

V is TRBV24-1 and J is TRBJ2-3; D not resolved. The germline V gene encodes CDR1 KGHDR and CDR2 SFDVKD. Trimming took off 4 bases at V and 5 bases at J, with 9 bases between the two ends. This CDR3 has 13 amino acids. The CDR3 loop reads CATSDKTRDTQYF. The DNA for the CDR3 is TGTGCCACCAGTGACAAGACCCGAGATACGCAGTATTTT.

This clonotype was picked up many times. The rearrangement joins TRBV7-9 to TRBJ2-3, with D possibly TRBD1 on 6 matching bases. V lost 5 bases to trimming and J lost 4 bases, with 13 bases between them. The germline CDR1 and CDR2 sequences are SEHNR and FQNEAQ (reference sequence). CDR3 length equals 14 residues. For the CDR3, the DNA is TGTGCCAGCAGCATCTCACAGGGTCCAGATACGCAGTATTTT. Translated: CASSISQGPDTQYF.

Only a few counts were recorded for this clonotype. This sequence joins TRBV5-6 and TRBJ2-7, with D possibly being TRBD2 (6 bases). The CDR3 sequence is 16 residues long. Deletions cut 1 base from V and 1 base from J, with 15 bases between. Germline V gene data show CDR1 as SGHDT and CDR2 as YYEEEE. CDR3 DNA: TGTGCCAGCAGCTTGATGGGGGGACTTGCATCCTACGAGCAGTACTTC. Its protein is CASSLMGGLASYEQYF.